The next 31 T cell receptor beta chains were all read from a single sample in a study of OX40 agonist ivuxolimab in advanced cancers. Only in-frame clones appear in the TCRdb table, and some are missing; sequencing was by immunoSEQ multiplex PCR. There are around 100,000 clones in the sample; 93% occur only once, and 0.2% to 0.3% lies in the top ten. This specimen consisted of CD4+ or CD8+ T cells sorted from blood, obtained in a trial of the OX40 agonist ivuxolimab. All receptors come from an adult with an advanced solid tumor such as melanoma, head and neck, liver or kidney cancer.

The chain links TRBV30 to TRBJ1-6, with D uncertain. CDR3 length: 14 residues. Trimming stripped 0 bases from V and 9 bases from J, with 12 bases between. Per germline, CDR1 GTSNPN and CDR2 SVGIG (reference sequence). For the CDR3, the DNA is TGTGCCTGGAGTGTTTCTGCAGGTCCTTCACCCCTCCACTTT. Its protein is CAWSVSAGPSPLHF.

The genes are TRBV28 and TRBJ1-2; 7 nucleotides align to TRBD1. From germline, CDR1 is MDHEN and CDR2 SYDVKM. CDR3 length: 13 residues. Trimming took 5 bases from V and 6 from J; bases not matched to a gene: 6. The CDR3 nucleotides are TGTGCCAGCAGTACAGGGGTCTTAGATGGCTACACCTTC. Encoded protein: CASSTGVLDGYTF.

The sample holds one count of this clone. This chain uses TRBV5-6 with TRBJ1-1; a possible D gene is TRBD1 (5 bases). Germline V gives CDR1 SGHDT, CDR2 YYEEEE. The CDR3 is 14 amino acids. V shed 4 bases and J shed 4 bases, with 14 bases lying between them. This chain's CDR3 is CASSKRQYSTEAFF. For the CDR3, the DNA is TGTGCCAGCAGCAAGAGACAGTACTCCACTGAAGCTTTCTTT.

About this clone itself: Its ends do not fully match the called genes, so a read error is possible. DNA of the CDR3: TGCGCCAGTAGTATAGCATGGGGAGAAAAACTGTTTTTT. It codes for CASSIAWGEKLFF. The V call is TRBV19, the J call TRBJ1-4, with D unresolved. Germline V gene data show CDR1 as LNHDA and CDR2 as SQIVND (reference sequence). The CDR3 loop spans 13 amino acids.

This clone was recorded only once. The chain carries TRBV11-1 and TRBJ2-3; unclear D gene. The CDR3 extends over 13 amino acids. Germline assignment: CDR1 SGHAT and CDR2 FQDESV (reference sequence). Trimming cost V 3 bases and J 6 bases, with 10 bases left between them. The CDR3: CASSFALADTQYF. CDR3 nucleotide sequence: TGTGCCAGCAGCTTCGCACTCGCGGATACGCAGTATTTT.

Written as DNA, the CDR3 is TGTGCCAGCACCGGGGACGGGTTTGAAGCTTTCTTT. The encoded protein is CASTGDGFEAFF. The V call is TRBV6-1, the J call TRBJ1-1, with D possibly matching TRBD1 (5 bases). The V and J ends lost 7 bases and 7 bases respectively, with 13 bases between them. This CDR3 spans 12 amino acids. CDR1 is MNHNS and CDR2 is SASEGT in the germline V gene.

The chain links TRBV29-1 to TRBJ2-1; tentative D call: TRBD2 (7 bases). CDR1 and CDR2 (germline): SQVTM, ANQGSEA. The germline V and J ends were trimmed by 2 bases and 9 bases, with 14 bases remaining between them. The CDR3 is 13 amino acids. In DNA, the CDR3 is TGCAGCGTTGAACCCACTAGGGGGGGTGAGCAGTTCTTC. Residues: CSVEPTRGGEQFF.

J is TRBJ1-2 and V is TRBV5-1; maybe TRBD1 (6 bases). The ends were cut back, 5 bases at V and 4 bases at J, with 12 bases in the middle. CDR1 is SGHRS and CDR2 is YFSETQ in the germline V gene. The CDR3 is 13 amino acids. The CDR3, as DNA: TGCGCCAGCAGTGAACAGGGAATCTATGGCTACACCTTC. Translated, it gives CASSEQGIYGYTF.

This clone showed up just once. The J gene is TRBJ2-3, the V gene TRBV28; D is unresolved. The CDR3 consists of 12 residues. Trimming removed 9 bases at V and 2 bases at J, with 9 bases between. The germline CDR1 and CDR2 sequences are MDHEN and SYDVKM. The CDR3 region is CASGSNTDTQYF. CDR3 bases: TGTGCCAGTGGCTCTAACACAGATACGCAGTATTTT.

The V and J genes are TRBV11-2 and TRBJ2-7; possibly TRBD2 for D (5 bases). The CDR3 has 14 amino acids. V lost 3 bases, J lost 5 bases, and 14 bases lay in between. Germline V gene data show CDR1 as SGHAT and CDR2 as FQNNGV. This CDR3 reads CASSFRSGSNEQYF. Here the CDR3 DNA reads TGTGCCAGCAGCTTCCGCTCGGGGAGCAACGAGCAGTACTTC.

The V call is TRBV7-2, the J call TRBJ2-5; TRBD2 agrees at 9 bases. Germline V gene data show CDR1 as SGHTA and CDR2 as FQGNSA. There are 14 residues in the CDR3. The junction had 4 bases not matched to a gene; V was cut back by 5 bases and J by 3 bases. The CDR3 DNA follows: TGTGCCAGCAGCCCGGGACTAGCAGAAGAGACCCAGTACTTC. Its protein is CASSPGLAEETQYF.

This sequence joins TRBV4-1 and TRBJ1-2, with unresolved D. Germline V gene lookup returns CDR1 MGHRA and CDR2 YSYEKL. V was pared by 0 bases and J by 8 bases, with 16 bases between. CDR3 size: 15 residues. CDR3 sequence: CASSQDLFEGNGYTF. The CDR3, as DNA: TGCGCCAGCAGCCAAGATCTTTTCGAAGGGAACGGCTACACCTTC.

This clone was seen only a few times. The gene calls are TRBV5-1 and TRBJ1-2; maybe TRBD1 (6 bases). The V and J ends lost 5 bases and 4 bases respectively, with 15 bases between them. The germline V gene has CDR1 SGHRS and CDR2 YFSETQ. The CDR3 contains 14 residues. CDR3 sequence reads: CASSRLGTSYGYTF. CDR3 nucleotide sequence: TGCGCCAGCAGTCGACTCGGGACATCCTATGGCTACACCTTC.

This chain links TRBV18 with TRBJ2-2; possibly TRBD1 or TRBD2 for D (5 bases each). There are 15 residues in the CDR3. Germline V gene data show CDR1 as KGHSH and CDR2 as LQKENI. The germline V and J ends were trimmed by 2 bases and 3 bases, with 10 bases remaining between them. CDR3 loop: CASSPGGLDTGELFF. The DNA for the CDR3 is TGTGCCAGCTCACCAGGGGGTTTGGACACCGGGGAGCTGTTTTTT.

Written as DNA, the CDR3 is TGTGCCAGCAGTTTAACAGCTCCCTATAATTCACCCCTCCACTTT. Encoded protein: CASSLTAPYNSPLHF. The V and J genes are TRBV28 and TRBJ1-6; D gene uncertain. The CDR3 loop spans 15 amino acids. From germline, CDR1 is MDHEN and CDR2 SYDVKM. The V end was cut by 2 bases, the J end by 2 bases, with 7 bases between.

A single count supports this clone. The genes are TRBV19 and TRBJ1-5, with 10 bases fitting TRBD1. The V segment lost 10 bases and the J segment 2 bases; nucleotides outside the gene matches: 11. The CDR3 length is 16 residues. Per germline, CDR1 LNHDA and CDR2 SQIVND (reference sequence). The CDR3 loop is CATNPLGTGGNQPQHF. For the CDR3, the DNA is TGTGCCACAAACCCACTCGGGACAGGGGGCAATCAGCCCCAGCATTTT.

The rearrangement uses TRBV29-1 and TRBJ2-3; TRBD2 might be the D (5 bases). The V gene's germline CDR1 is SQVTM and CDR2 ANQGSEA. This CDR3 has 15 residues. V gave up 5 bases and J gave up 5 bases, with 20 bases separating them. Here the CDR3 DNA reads TGCAGCGTTTCGAGAAAAGTCGGGGTAGGAGATACGCAGTATTTT. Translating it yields CSVSRKVGVGDTQYF.

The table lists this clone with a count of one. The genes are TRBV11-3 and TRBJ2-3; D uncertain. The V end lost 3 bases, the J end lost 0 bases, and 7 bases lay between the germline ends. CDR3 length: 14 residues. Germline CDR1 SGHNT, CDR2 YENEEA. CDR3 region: CASSFLTSTDTQYF. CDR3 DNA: TGTGCCAGCAGCTTCCTGACCAGCACAGATACGCAGTATTTT. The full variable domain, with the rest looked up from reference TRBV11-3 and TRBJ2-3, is EAGVVQSPRYKIIEKKQPVAFWCNPISGHNTLYWYLQNLGQGPELLIRYENEEAVDDSQLPKDRFSAERLKGVDSTLKIQPAELGDSAVYLCASSFLTSTDTQYFGPGTRLTVL.

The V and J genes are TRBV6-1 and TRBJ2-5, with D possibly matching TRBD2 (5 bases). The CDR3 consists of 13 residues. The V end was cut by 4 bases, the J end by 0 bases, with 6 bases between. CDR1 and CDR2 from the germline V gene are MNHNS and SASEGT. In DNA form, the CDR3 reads TGTGCCAGCAGTGTGGACTACCAAGAGACCCAGTACTTC. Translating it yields CASSVDYQETQYF.

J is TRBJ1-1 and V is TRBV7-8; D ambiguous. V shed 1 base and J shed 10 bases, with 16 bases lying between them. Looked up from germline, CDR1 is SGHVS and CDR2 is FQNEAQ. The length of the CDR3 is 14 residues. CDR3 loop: CASSLEVTSSGAFF. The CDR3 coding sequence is TGTGCCAGCAGCTTAGAGGTGACAAGCTCTGGAGCTTTCTTT.

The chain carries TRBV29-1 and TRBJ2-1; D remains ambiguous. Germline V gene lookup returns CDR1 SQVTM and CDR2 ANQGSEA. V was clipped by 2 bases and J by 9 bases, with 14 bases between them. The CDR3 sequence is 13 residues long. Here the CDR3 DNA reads TGCAGCGTTGAACTGGGTAGCTGGGGTGAGCAGTTCTTC. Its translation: CSVELGSWGEQFF.

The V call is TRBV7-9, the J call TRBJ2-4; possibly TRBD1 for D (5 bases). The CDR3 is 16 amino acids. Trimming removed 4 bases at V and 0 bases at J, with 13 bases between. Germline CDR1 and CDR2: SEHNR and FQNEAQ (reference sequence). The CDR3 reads CASSYGHILAKNIQYF. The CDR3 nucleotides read TGTGCCAGCAGCTACGGACACATCCTAGCCAAAAACATTCAGTACTTC.

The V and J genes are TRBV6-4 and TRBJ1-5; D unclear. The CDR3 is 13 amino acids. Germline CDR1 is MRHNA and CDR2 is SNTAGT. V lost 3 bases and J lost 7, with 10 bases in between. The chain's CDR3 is CASSERVGQPQHF. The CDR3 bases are TGTGCCAGCAGTGAGAGGGTAGGGCAGCCCCAGCATTTT.

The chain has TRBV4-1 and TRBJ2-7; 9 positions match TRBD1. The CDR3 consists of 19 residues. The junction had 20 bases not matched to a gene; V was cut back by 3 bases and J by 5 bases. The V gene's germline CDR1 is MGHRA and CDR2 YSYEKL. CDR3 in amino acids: CASSQHRIKLTGGRNEQYF. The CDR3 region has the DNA TGCGCCAGCAGCCAGCACCGAATTAAACTGACAGGGGGAAGAAACGAGCAGTACTTC.

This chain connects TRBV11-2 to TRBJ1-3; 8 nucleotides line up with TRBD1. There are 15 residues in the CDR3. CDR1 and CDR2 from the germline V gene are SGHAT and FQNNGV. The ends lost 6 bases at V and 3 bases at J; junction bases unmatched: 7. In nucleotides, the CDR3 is TGTGCCAGCAGACCAGGGGGCTTGGGTGGAAACACCATATATTTT. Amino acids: CASRPGGLGGNTIYF. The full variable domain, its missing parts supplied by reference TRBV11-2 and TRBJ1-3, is EAGVAQSPRYKIIEKRQSVAFWCNPISGHATLYWYQQILGQGPKLLIQFQNNGVVDDSQLPKDRFSAERLKGVDSTLKIQPAKLEDSAVYLCASRPGGLGGNTIYFGEGSWLTVV.

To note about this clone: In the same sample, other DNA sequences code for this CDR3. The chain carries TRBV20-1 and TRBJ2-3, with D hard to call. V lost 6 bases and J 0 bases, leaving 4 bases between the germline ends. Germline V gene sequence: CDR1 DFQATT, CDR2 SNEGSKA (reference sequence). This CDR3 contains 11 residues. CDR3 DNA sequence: TGCAGTGCGCGGAGCACAGATACGCAGTATTTT. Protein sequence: CSARSTDTQYF.

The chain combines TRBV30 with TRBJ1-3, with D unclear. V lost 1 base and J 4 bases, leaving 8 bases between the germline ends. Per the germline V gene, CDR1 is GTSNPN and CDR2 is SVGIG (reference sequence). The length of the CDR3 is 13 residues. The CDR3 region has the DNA TGTGCCTGGAGTGGGACGGCCGGAAACACCATATATTTT. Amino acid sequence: CAWSGTAGNTIYF.

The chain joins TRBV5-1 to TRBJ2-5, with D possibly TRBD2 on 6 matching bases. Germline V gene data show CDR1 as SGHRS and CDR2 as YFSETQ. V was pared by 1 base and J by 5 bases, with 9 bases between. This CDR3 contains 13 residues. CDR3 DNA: TGCGCCAGCAGCTTGTATGGGGGGGAGACCCAGTACTTC. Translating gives CASSLYGGETQYF.

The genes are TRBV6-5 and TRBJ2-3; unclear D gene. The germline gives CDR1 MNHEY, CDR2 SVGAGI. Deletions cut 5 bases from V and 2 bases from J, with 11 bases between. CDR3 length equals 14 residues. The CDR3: CASSHIQVTDTQYF. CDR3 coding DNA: TGTGCCAGCAGTCACATTCAGGTCACAGATACGCAGTATTTT.

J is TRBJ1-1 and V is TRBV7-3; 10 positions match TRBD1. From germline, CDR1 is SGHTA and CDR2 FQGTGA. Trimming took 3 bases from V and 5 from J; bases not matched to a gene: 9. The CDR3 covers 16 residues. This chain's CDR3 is CASSFGTGQGRTEAFF. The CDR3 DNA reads TGTGCCAGCAGCTTCGGTACGGGACAGGGGCGGACTGAAGCTTTCTTT.

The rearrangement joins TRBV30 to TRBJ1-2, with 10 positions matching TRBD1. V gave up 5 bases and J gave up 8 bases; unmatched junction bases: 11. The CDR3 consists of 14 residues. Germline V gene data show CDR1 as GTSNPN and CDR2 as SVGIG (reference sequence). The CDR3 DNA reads TGTGCCTGGTTAGGAGGAGGGACAGGGGAGGGCTACACCTTC. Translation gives CAWLGGGTGEGYTF.